This entry features one T cell receptor (beta chain) sequence. In the study's own analysis: Amplified reference gene primers provided the basis for estimating nucleated cell counts. Clones were sequenced by immunoSEQ multiplex PCR, and TCRdb holds only the in-frame ones, with some missing. Clone size and the V and J calls come from that table; the DNA yielded D and trimming. The data contain about 180,000 clones, 79% of them seen just once; the ten biggest clones take up 7.5% to 8.5%. The sample is drawn from a study of blood T cell repertoires in COVID-19. Looking at the study overall: COVID-19 samples collected from the United States, Italy and Spain covered acute and convalescent phases. The cDNA or gDNA used as material had been derived from T cells, B-cell-depleted T cells, or PBMCs.

Seattle cases were enrolled at active infection and followed longitudinally. Germline lookup yields CDR1 LNHDA and CDR2 SQIVND (reference sequence). This CDR3 is built from 19 residues. J lost 4 bases, V lost 5 bases, and 18 bases had no gene match. The J gene is TRBJ2-3, the V gene TRBV19; 10 nucleotides agree with TRBD1. Sequencing was carried out using peripheral blood. The receptor was isolated from a woman aged 60 to 75 with COVID-19, enrolled during active disease. The CDR3 sequence is CASSHRPGQGGRGSDTQYF. The CDR3, as DNA: TGTGCCAGTAGTCATAGGCCCGGACAGGGGGGCCGAGGCTCAGATACGCAGTATTTT.